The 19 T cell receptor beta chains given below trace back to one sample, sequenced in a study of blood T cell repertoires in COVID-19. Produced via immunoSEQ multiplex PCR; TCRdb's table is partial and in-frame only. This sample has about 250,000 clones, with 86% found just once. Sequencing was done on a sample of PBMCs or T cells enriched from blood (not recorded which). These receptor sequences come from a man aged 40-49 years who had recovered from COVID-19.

DNA of the CDR3: TGTGCCAGCAGCTTTACAGGGGCTGGGTACACTGAAGCTTTCTTT. This encodes CASSFTGAGYTEAFF. The J gene is TRBJ1-1, the V gene TRBV6-2 or TRBV6-3, with 7 bases fitting TRBD1. This CDR3 contains 15 residues. Germline V gene data show CDR1 as MNHEY and CDR2 as SVGEGT. With V trimmed by 6 bases and J by 3 bases, 10 bases remained unmatched.

CDR3 in DNA: TGTGCCAGCAGTGAACTCCAACAGGGCTCTGGCTACACCTTC. Encoded protein: CASSELQQGSGYTF. The V gene is TRBV6-1, the J gene TRBJ1-2, with D possibly matching TRBD1 (6 bases). Trimming took off 2 bases at V and 7 bases at J, with 14 bases between the two ends. The CDR3 is 14 amino acids. Germline loops: CDR1 MNHNS, CDR2 SASEGT.

CDR3 in DNA: TGTGCCAGCAGCCAGGACAGGGGGCGGGGGAACACTGAAGCTTTCTTT. Translated, it gives CASSQDRGRGNTEAFF. The chain links TRBV3-1 (or the pseudogene TRBV3-2) to TRBJ1-1; TRBD1 matches 11 bases. The CDR3 loop spans 16 amino acids. The V segment lost 3 bases and the J segment 1 base; nucleotides outside the gene matches: 4. Germline V gene sequence: CDR1 LGHDT, CDR2 YNNKEL (reference sequence).

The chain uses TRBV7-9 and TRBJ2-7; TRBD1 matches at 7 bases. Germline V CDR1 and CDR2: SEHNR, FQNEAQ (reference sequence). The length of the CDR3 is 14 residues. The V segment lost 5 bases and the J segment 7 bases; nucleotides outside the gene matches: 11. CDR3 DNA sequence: TGTGCCAGCAGCACCGGGACAGCTCTTCGGGAGCAGTACTTC. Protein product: CASSTGTALREQYF.

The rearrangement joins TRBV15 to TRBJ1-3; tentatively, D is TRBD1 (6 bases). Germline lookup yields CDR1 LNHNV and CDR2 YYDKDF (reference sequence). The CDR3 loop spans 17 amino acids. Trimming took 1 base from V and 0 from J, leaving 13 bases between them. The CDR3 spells CATSRAGQISSGNTIYF. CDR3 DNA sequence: TGTGCCACCAGCAGAGCCGGACAGATTAGCTCTGGAAACACCATATATTTT. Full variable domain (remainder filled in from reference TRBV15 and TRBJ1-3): DAMVIQNPRYQVTQFGKPVTLSCSQTLNHNVMYWYQQKSSQAPKLLFHYYDKDFNNEADTPDNFQSRRPNTSFCFLDIRSPGLGDTAMYLCATSRAGQISSGNTIYFGEGSWLTVV.

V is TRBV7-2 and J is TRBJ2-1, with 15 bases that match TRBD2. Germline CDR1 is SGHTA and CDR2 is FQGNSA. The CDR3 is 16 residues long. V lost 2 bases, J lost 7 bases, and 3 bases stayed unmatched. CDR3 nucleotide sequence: TGTGCCAGCAGCTTAAGGACTAGCGGGGGGGCGAATGAGCAGTTCTTC. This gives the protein CASSLRTSGGANEQFF.

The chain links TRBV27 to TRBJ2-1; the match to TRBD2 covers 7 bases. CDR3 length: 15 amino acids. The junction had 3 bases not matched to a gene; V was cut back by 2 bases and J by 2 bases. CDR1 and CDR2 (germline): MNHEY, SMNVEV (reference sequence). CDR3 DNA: TGTGCCAGCAGTTTAGGGGGGAGGGCCTACAATGAGCAGTTCTTC. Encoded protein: CASSLGGRAYNEQFF.

The CDR3 bases are TGTGCCAGCAGTTTATCGGGACAGGGACCAACGAGGACTGAAGCTTTCTTT. Residues: CASSLSGQGPTRTEAFF. The chain combines TRBV27 with TRBJ1-1; 9 nucleotides match TRBD1. CDR1 MNHEY and CDR2 SMNVEV come from the germline V gene (reference sequence). J was trimmed by 5 bases and V by 0 bases; bases with no gene match: 10. The CDR3 length is 17 residues.

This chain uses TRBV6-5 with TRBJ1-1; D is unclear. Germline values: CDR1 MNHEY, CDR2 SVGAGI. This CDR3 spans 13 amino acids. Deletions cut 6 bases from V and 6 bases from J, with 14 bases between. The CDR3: CASSSPFGSEAFF. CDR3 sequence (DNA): TGTGCCAGCAGCTCCCCCTTCGGGTCTGAAGCTTTCTTT.

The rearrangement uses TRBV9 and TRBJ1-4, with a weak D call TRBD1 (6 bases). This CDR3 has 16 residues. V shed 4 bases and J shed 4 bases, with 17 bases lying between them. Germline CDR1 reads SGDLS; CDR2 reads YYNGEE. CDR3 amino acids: CASSPIPGQFNEKLFF. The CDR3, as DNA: TGTGCCAGCAGCCCGATTCCCGGACAGTTTAATGAAAAACTGTTTTTT.

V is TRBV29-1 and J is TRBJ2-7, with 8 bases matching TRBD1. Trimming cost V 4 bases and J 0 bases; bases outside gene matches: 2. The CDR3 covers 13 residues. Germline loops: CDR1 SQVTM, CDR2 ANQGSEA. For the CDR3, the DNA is TGCAGCGTTGCCACAGGGGGCTCCTACGAGCAGTACTTC. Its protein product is CSVATGGSYEQYF.

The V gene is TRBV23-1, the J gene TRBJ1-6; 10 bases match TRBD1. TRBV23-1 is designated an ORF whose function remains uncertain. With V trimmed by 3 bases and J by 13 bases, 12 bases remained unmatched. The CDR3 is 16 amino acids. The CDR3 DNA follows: TGCGCCAGCAGTCAGTATAGGACAGGGGGGACTCAGCCCCTCCACTTT. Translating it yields CASSQYRTGGTQPLHF.

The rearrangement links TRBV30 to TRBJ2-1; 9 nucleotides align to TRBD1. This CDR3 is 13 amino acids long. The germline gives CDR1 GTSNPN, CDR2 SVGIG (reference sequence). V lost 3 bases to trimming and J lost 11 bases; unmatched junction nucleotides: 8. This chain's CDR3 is CAWRLTGGDQQFF. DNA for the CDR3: TGTGCCTGGAGGTTGACAGGGGGGGATCAGCAGTTCTTC.

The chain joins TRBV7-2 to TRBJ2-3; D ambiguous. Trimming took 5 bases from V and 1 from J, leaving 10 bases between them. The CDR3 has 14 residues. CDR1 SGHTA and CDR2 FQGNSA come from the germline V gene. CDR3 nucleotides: TGTGCCAGCAGCCTTCTTCTACGCACAGATACGCAGTATTTT. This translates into CASSLLLRTDTQYF.

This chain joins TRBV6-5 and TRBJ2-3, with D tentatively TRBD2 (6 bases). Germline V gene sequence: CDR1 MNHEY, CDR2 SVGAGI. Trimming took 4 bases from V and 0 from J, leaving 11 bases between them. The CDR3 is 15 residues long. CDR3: CASSLSSVSTDTQYF. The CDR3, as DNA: TGTGCCAGCAGTTTGTCTAGCGTGAGCACAGATACGCAGTATTTT.

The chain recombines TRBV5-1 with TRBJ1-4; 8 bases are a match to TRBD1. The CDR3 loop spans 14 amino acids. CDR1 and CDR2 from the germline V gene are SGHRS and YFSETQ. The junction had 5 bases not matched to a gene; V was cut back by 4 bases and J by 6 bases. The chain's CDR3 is CASSPTGGDEKLFF. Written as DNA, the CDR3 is TGCGCCAGCAGCCCTACAGGGGGAGATGAAAAACTGTTTTTT.

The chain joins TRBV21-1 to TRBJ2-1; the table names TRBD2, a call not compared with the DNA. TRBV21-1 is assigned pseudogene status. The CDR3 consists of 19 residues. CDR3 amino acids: CASSKVEEVLAGDPHEQFF. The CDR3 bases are TGTGCCAGCAGCAAAGTCGAGGAGGTACTAGCGGGAGACCCCCATGAGCAGTTCTTC.

The CDR3 loop reads CASSLGSAGTEAFF. CDR3 sequence (DNA): TGTGCCAGCAGCTTAGGGTCCGCGGGCACTGAAGCTTTCTTT. The chain carries TRBV11-2 and TRBJ1-1; D uncertain. Trimming took off 1 base at V and 4 bases at J, with 10 bases between the two ends. This CDR3 contains 14 residues. From germline, CDR1 is SGHAT and CDR2 FQNNGV.

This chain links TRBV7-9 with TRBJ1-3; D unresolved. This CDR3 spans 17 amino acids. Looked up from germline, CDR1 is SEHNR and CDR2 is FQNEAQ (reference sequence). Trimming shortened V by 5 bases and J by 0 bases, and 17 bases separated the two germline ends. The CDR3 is CASSPNLIGISGNTIYF. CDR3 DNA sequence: TGTGCCAGCAGCCCAAACCTGATTGGCATCTCTGGAAACACCATATATTTT.